The present entry profiles one T cell receptor beta chain with its context. Its antigen is currently not known. Base-call qualities are not available, and no considerably larger clone is one nucleotide away. V has 6 bases trimmed and J has 7 bases trimmed; junction bases matching no gene number 9. The germline V gene (reference sequence) supplies CDR1 MNHEY and CDR2 SMNVEV. Reading from cysteine to phenylalanine, the CDR3 counts 14 amino acids. Only the CDR3 DNA is retained, 42 bases long and in frame from the first base. The data were obtained in a study of blood T cell repertoires in COVID-19 (dated by TCRdb to the early 2020s). Some background on the complete study: Samples covering the acute and convalescent phases of COVID-19 were provided by collaborators in the United States, Italy and Spain. The material from the prospective study consisted of cDNA or gDNA derived from T cells, B-cell-depleted T cells, or PBMCs. The dataset comprised deeply sampled blood TCRbeta repertoires from subjects exposed to, actively infected with, or recovered from COVID-19. The repertoires were released in a freely available public database intended as a resource for research on the immune response to SARS-CoV-2. The samples were drawn from the first 160 participants of the ongoing ImmuneRACE study and from some 1,300 subjects provided by 6 global collaborators. The sample metadata nearly always contained a de-identified subject ID, COVID-19 status, age in years and sex. Where available, HLA class I and class II types were obtained from metadata supplied by the sample provider rather than from assay-based typing. The paper's findings and limits, for the study overall: How much clinical and demographic metadata was included differed by source and by participant, and the metadata was provided uncurated.

Collaborating institutions collected whole blood in K2EDTA tubes following their own protocols. For TCRbeta analysis, collaborators shipped samples in one of three forms: frozen whole blood, isolated PBMCs, or DNA extracted from either of those sample types. TCRbeta CDR3 regions were amplified from genomic DNA by means of the immunoSEQ Assay, a bias-controlled multiplex PCR. Processing in the source paper ran as follows. Within the assay, amplification of reference gene primers was used to estimate how many nucleated cells each sample contained. Sequence reads were collapsed and filtered to measure the absolute abundance of every unique TCRbeta CDR3 rearrangement. For each sample, productive Simpson clonality was calculated by taking the square root of Simpson's diversity index across productive rearrangements. Drawn from immuneACCESS, this table holds only the in-frame rearrangements with V and J called that TCRdb kept. Clones are partly lost; checked studies trace under half to an unresolved V gene and leave the rest unexplained. V and J calls and clone size are as listed in that table; D and trimming were resolved from the DNA. This sample comprises tens of thousands of clones, 80% to 90% of them detected only once. The ten largest clones add up to less than 6.5% of the sample.

The source is a woman aged 80 or over with active COVID-19. The sequence is built from TRBV27 and TRBJ2-1; 7 middle bases align to TRBD1. The sequenced sample consisted of peripheral blood. The DNA is TGTGCCAGCAGCCCAGGGGGTCGAGGAAATGAGCAGTTCTTC. Its protein reads: CASSPGGRGNEQFF.